What follows are 7 T cell receptor beta chains derived from one specimen sequenced in a study of fetal regulatory T cell absence and autoimmunity (dated by TCRdb to the late 2010s). Libraries were prepared through the immunoSEQ multiplex PCR assay. Here the immuneACCESS table is served through TCRdb, limited to in-frame sequences with V and J called. Missing clones are a known gap in these copies; in checked studies unresolved V genes cover under half, and the rest lacks a known reason. The sample has about 95,000 clones on record, around 72% of them singletons. Of the sample, approximately 1.9% is held by the ten largest clones. The sequencing sample was made of pancreas tissue. Receptors were obtained from a male donor with IPEX syndrome.

V and J are TRBV5-1 and TRBJ2-3, with D hard to call. V lost 1 base to trimming and J lost 1 base, with 10 bases between them. CDR3 length equals 15 residues. Germline V CDR1 and CDR2: SGHRS, YFSETQ. CDR3 nucleotides: TGCGCCAGCAGCTTGTCGGCAGAAGGCACAGATACGCAGTATTTT. It translates to CASSLSAEGTDTQYF.

The V and J genes are TRBV7-8 and TRBJ2-7; 10 bases match TRBD2. Germline lookup yields CDR1 SGHVS and CDR2 FQNEAQ. Losses at the gene ends were 5 bases for V and 2 bases for J; bases not matched to a gene: 9. The CDR3 length is 16 residues. CDR3 residues: CASSLRTSGPPYEQYF. The DNA for the CDR3 is TGTGCCAGCAGCCTGCGGACTAGCGGCCCCCCCTACGAGCAGTACTTC.

This sequence joins TRBV6-1 and TRBJ1-2, with a possible D match to TRBD1 (5 bases). Germline V lookup: CDR1 MNHNS, CDR2 SASEGT. Between the trimmed V and J ends, which lost 0 bases and 4 bases, there was a span of 15 bases. This CDR3 has 16 residues. CDR3 in DNA: TGTGCCAGCAGTGAAGCCGACCTGGGGCGGATCTATGGCTACACCTTC. This gives the protein CASSEADLGRIYGYTF.

By share, this clone counts as medium-sized. This rearrangement joins TRBV2 to TRBJ1-1; TRBD1 matches at 7 bases. This CDR3 contains 12 residues. CDR1 SNHLY and CDR2 FYNNEI come from the germline V gene. V gave up 4 bases and J gave up 11 bases; unmatched junction bases: 7. CDR3: CASSALGGFAFF. In DNA, the CDR3 is TGTGCCAGCAGTGCCCTAGGGGGCTTCGCTTTCTTT.

This chain connects TRBV27 to TRBJ2-3; D is uncertain. The CDR3 spans 15 residues. Germline CDR1 MNHEY, CDR2 SMNVEV (reference sequence). The V and J ends lost 5 bases and 4 bases respectively, with 16 bases between them. The CDR3 region is CASSPLVGGPDTQYF. DNA of the CDR3: TGTGCCAGCAGTCCCCTGGTCGGTGGACCAGATACGCAGTATTTT.

CDR3 in amino acids: CASSWEPGRSGGAGEQFF. Written as DNA, the CDR3 is TGTGCCAGCAGCTGGGAGCCGGGGCGTAGCGGGGGGGCCGGTGAGCAGTTCTTC. The chain carries TRBV7-2 and TRBJ2-1; 11 positions agree with TRBD2. Trimming removed 4 bases from V and 9 bases from J; junction bases left unmatched: 17. This CDR3 is 18 amino acids long. Germline V lookup: CDR1 SGHTA, CDR2 FQGNSA. The entire variable domain, with the rest obtained from reference TRBV7-2 and TRBJ2-1, is as follows: GAGVSQSPSNKVTEKGKDVELRCDPISGHTALYWYRQSLGQGLEFLIYFQGNSAPDKSGLPSDRFSAERTGGSVSTLTIQRTQQEDSAVYLCASSWEPGRSGGAGEQFFGPGTRLTVL.

The chain employs TRBV2 and TRBJ2-1; 15 bases line up with TRBD2. J lost 6 bases, V lost 0 bases, and 12 bases had no gene match. This CDR3 has 20 amino acids. Germline-derived CDR1 and CDR2 are SNHLY and FYNNEI. CDR3 in amino acids: CASSEAVLLGLAGGRNEQFF. CDR3 nucleotide sequence: TGTGCCAGCAGTGAAGCCGTACTCCTCGGACTAGCGGGGGGGCGCAATGAGCAGTTCTTC.